The source of this T cell receptor beta chain is a study of blood T cell repertoires in COVID-19. Overall study context: Nucleic acid was either cDNA or gDNA, and it came from T cells, B-cell-depleted T cells, or PBMCs.

Recruitment covered 25 or so US areas and drew participants whose ages spanned 18 to 89 years. Sequencing was performed with immunoSEQ multiplex PCR; in TCRdb, only in-frame clones are kept and a portion is missing. This table holds approximately 250,000 clones, around four fifths found once. Germline V gives CDR1 SGDLS, CDR2 YYNGEE. The CDR3 has 14 residues. Between the trimmed V and J ends, which lost 10 bases and 8 bases, there was a span of 24 bases. This chain connects TRBV9 to TRBJ1-2; maybe TRBD1 (6 bases). The origin of this receptor is a man aged 25-45 years with acute COVID-19. Sequencing was carried out using PBMCs or T cells enriched from blood (not recorded which). The CDR3 DNA follows: TGTGCCCCGGCAAGGAAGGGGGGGCGAGGAGGCTACACCTTC. Amino acids: CAPARKGGRGGYTF.